This TCR beta chain was identified during a study of beta chain features in type 1 diabetes. Overall study context: The number of sorted cells examined across all samples was around 98 million. Study findings and constraints: Researchers cautioned that cDNA sequencing could over-represent cells with high TCR expression.

This clone was seen more than once but under ten times. Its antigen is still unknown. Expressed TCRB transcripts were sequenced after all isolated RNA was converted to cDNA. The protocol was immunoSEQ multiplex PCR, while the TCRdb copy is restricted to in-frame clones and leaves out a portion. The sample carries 120,000 to 150,000 clones, roughly a tenth recorded once. One heparinised draw of blood, averaging around 100 mL, came from each donor. The specimen sequenced was naive CD4+ T cells from blood. The TCR originated in a man between 18 and 29 years old in good health.

The CDR3 protein is CASSQDRGYTDTQYF. As DNA, the CDR3 is TGTGCCAGCAGCCAGGACAGGGGGTACACAGATACGCAGTATTTT. V usage is TRBV4-2 and J usage is TRBJ2-3; 10 nucleotides line up with TRBD1. The CDR3 is made up of 15 amino acids. Germline CDR1 is LGHNA and CDR2 is YNFKEQ. V was clipped by 3 bases and J by 2 bases; unmatched bases: 2.